This entry lists 19 T cell receptor beta chains sequenced from one sample in a study of cytomegalovirus exposure and HLA in healthy donors. The study ran its PCR with 60 Vbeta and 13 Jbeta primers. Measured with immunoSEQ multiplex PCR; TCRdb has only the in-frame clones, and not every one. The table includes about 190,000 clones, approximately 82% detected once. The sample consisted of PBMCs. The source is a woman aged 18-29 years in good health and CMV-seropositive.

The genes are TRBV2 and TRBJ1-2, with D possibly being TRBD1 (5 bases). V was cut by 5 bases and J by 0 bases, with 13 bases left in between. The CDR3 is 15 amino acids. Germline CDR1 SNHLY, CDR2 FYNNEI. The DNA for the CDR3 is TGTGCCAGCAGTAGATCAGGGTTTACTAACTATGGCTACACCTTC. Protein sequence: CASSRSGFTNYGYTF.

A few counts support this clone. The chain couples TRBV5-4 to TRBJ2-1; no firm D call. Per germline, CDR1 SGHNT and CDR2 YYREEE (reference sequence). V lost 2 bases and J 9 bases, leaving 12 bases between the germline ends. This CDR3 comprises 13 residues. CDR3: CASSFSIAAEQFF. The CDR3 coding sequence is TGTGCCAGCAGCTTTTCTATAGCAGCTGAGCAGTTCTTC.

The chain links TRBV5-4 to TRBJ2-2; tentatively, D is TRBD1 (6 bases). V dropped 6 bases and J dropped 3 bases, with 18 bases sitting between them. The CDR3 has 16 amino acids. Per the germline V gene, CDR1 is SGHNT and CDR2 is YYREEE (reference sequence). The CDR3 region is CASKVQGRLYTGELFF. The CDR3 bases are TGTGCCAGCAAAGTACAGGGACGGCTATACACCGGGGAGCTGTTTTTT.

This chain links TRBV21-1 with TRBJ2-1; the table's D gene call, TRBD1, was not cross checked with the DNA. TRBV21-1 is reported as a pseudogene. CDR3 length equals 13 residues. The CDR3 DNA is TGTGCCAGCAGCCCGCAATACAGGGGGCTTCCGTTCTTC. It yields the protein CASSPQYRGLPFF.

This chain uses TRBV10-3 with TRBJ2-7; D is perhaps TRBD1 (6 bases). Germline V CDR1 and CDR2: ENHRY, SYGVKD. This CDR3 is built from 13 residues. The ends were cut back, 3 bases at V and 6 bases at J, with 12 bases in the middle. The CDR3 DNA reads as TGTGCCATCAGTGATGAACAGGGTTTCGAGCAGTACTTC. It yields the protein CAISDEQGFEQYF.

V usage is TRBV2 and J usage is TRBJ2-7; D remains unclear. Trimming pared 7 bases from V and 6 bases from J, leaving 10 bases between. The germline V gene encodes CDR1 SNHLY and CDR2 FYNNEI. The CDR3 length is 11 residues. Written as DNA, the CDR3 is TGTGCCAGCACCTCCGGCGGCGAGCAGTACTTC. Protein: CASTSGGEQYF.

This clone turned up a few times. This chain joins TRBV28 and TRBJ2-2; maybe TRBD1 (5 bases). Germline V CDR1 and CDR2: MDHEN, SYDVKM. The CDR3 has 12 residues. The V gene lost 5 bases and the J gene lost 7 bases, with 8 bases spanning the gap. The CDR3 is CASSRDSGELFF. The CDR3 bases are TGTGCCAGCAGTCGAGACAGCGGGGAGCTGTTTTTT.

V is TRBV19 and J is TRBJ1-1; 9 positions agree with TRBD1. This CDR3 spans 15 amino acids. Per the germline V gene, CDR1 is LNHDA and CDR2 is SQIVND (reference sequence). The ends lost 5 bases at V and 6 bases at J; junction bases unmatched: 10. The CDR3 coding sequence is TGTGCCAGTAGTTTGAGGACAGGGGAAGGGGCTGAAGCTTTCTTT. It translates to CASSLRTGEGAEAFF.

This chain connects TRBV10-2 to TRBJ2-2, with TRBD2 matching over 12 bases. Looked up from germline, CDR1 is WSHSY and CDR2 is SAAADI. The CDR3 covers 15 residues. The ends lost 4 bases at V and 7 bases at J; junction bases unmatched: 4. DNA for the CDR3: TGCGCCAGCAGTGGGACTAGCGGGGTTCGCGGGGAGCTGTTTTTT. Amino acids: CASSGTSGVRGELFF.

This clone occurred a few times. J is TRBJ2-1 and V is TRBV7-2, with D possibly being TRBD2 (6 bases). Germline V gene sequence: CDR1 SGHTA, CDR2 FQGNSA. Deletions cut 4 bases from V and 1 base from J, with 11 bases between. The CDR3 extends over 15 amino acids. CDR3 nucleotides: TGTGCCAGCAGCTCCCCGCGGGGATCCTACAATGAGCAGTTCTTC. Protein sequence: CASSSPRGSYNEQFF.

This clone appeared a few times. In DNA, the CDR3 is TGCAGTGCTAGAGAACTAGCGCGGCGGTATTTT. Its protein product is CSARELARRYF. The rearrangement uses TRBV20-1 and TRBJ2-3; 7 positions match TRBD2. CDR3 size: 11 residues. The V and J ends lost 0 bases and 14 bases, in that order; junction bases with no gene match: 5. The V gene's germline CDR1 is DFQATT and CDR2 SNEGSKA (reference sequence).

This chain links TRBV6-5 with TRBJ1-1; D is undetermined. V lost 2 bases and J 5 bases, leaving 15 bases between the germline ends. CDR1 is MNHEY and CDR2 is SVGAGI in the germline V gene. This CDR3 region has 15 residues. This CDR3 reads CASSYARGMWTEAFF. CDR3 nucleotides: TGTGCCAGCAGTTACGCCCGGGGAATGTGGACTGAAGCTTTCTTT.

This chain uses TRBV5-6 with TRBJ2-5; 12 bases match TRBD2. This CDR3 contains 15 residues. J was trimmed by 2 bases and V by 9 bases; bases with no gene match: 8. In germline, CDR1 is SGHDT, CDR2 YYEEEE. The CDR3 DNA reads as TGTGCCACCGGACCCCTAGCGGGGGGGCAAGAGACCCAGTACTTC. This gives the protein CATGPLAGGQETQYF.

This clone was seen a single time. CDR3 sequence reads: CASSLAGGGSYNSPLHF. The CDR3 DNA sequence: TGCGCCAGCAGCTTGGCCGGGGGAGGCTCCTATAATTCACCCCTCCACTTT. The J gene is TRBJ1-6, the V gene TRBV5-1, with a possible D match to TRBD1 (5 bases). Per the germline V gene, CDR1 is SGHRS and CDR2 is YFSETQ. The CDR3 loop spans 17 amino acids. The V end was cut by 0 bases, the J end by 0 bases, with 10 bases between. Drawing the rest from reference TRBV5-1 and TRBJ1-6, the complete variable domain is KAGVTQTPRYLIKTRGQQVTLSCSPISGHRSVSWYQQTPGQGLQFLFEYFSETQRNKGNFPGRFSGRQFSNSRSEMNVSTLELGDSALYLCASSLAGGGSYNSPLHFGNGTRLTVT.

The chain carries TRBV4-2 and TRBJ2-5; TRBD2 matches 10 bases. The germline V gene has CDR1 LGHNA and CDR2 YNFKEQ. V was pared by 0 bases and J by 5 bases, with 6 bases of the junction left unmatched. The CDR3 sequence is 16 residues long. CDR3 DNA: TGTGCCAGCAGCCAAGATAGGAGCGGGGGGGCGGAGACCCAGTACTTC. The encoded protein is CASSQDRSGGAETQYF.

This clone was counted a single time. This rearrangement joins TRBV2 to TRBJ1-2; D gene uncertain. Germline assignment: CDR1 SNHLY and CDR2 FYNNEI. V lost 1 base and J 8 bases, leaving 14 bases between the germline ends. CDR3 length: 14 amino acids. The CDR3, as DNA: TGTGCCAGCAGTGAAGTGAGGAGCTGGTTAGGCTACACCTTC. Protein: CASSEVRSWLGYTF. Full variable domain (remainder filled in from reference TRBV2 and TRBJ1-2): EPEVTQTPSHQVTQMGQEVILRCVPISNHLYFYWYRQILGQKVEFLVSFYNNEISEKSEIFDDQFSVERPDGSNFTLKIRSTKLEDSAMYFCASSEVRSWLGYTFGSGTRLTVV.

The rearrangement joins TRBV7-2 to TRBJ2-1; D is uncertain. Germline CDR1 is SGHTA and CDR2 is FQGNSA. With 1 base removed from V and 4 bases from J, the gap between germline ends came to 5 bases. The CDR3 consists of 13 residues. CDR3 in amino acids: CASSLVSYNEQFF. The CDR3 coding sequence is TGTGCCAGCAGCTTAGTGAGTTACAATGAGCAGTTCTTC.

The rearrangement links TRBV29-1 to TRBJ1-2, with D uncertain. The germline V and J ends were trimmed by 3 bases and 2 bases, with 16 bases remaining between them. The CDR3 loop spans 15 amino acids. Per germline, CDR1 SQVTM and CDR2 ANQGSEA. CDR3 DNA: TGCAGCGTTGACCCGGACTTCCTGGTAAACTATGGCTACACCTTC. Its protein is CSVDPDFLVNYGYTF.

CDR3 residues: CASSSPSRIATGELFF. CDR3 DNA sequence: TGTGCCAGCAGTTCGCCCTCCAGGATCGCCACCGGGGAGCTGTTTTTT. The chain joins TRBV27 to TRBJ2-2, with D unclear. Trimming removed 4 bases at V and 4 bases at J, with 16 bases between. The CDR3 has 16 residues. The germline V gene encodes CDR1 MNHEY and CDR2 SMNVEV (reference sequence).